The 17 T cell receptor beta chains in this list originate from one sample, sequenced in a study of T cells in Graves' hyperthyroidism and ophthalmopathy. RNA transcripts served as the template for amplifying TCR beta CDR3 regions. Initially, a first-round RT-PCR of the TCR CDR3 employed the HTBI primer set. TCRdb analysed the multiplex PCR reads with MiXCR anew, one entry per CDR3 protein. This table holds 490,000 or so distinct CDR3 sequences, 22% found once. The source material was blood. All receptors come from a woman aged 70-85 years with Graves' ophthalmopathy.

V usage is TRBV6-1 and J usage is TRBJ2-7, with 7 bases lining up with TRBD2. This CDR3 is built from 15 residues. Germline V gives CDR1 MNHNS, CDR2 SASEGT. The V segment lost 5 bases and the J segment 3 bases; nucleotides outside the gene matches: 10. Written as DNA, the CDR3 is TGTGCCAGCAGTTATGACCCCTCGGGGGGCTACGAGCAGTACTTC. Its translation: CASSYDPSGGYEQYF.

This clonotype was counted at least ten times. The genes are TRBV28 and TRBJ2-7; unclear D gene. Deletions cut 7 bases from V and 2 bases from J, with 12 bases between. This CDR3 contains 13 residues. Per the germline V gene, CDR1 is MDHEN and CDR2 is SYDVKM. The CDR3 sequence: CASTSDTPYEQYF. CDR3 DNA: TGTGCCAGCACCTCAGACACCCCCTACGAGCAGTACTTC.

The chain recombines TRBV3-1 with TRBJ1-6; D call uncertain. Germline CDR1 is LGHDT and CDR2 is YNNKEL (reference sequence). This CDR3 contains 12 residues. The V and J ends lost 4 bases and 3 bases respectively, with 1 base between them. The CDR3 coding sequence is TGTGCCAGCAGCCTCTATAATTCACCCCTCCACTTT. Residues: CASSLYNSPLHF.

The rearrangement joins TRBV9 to TRBJ2-3; the D gene is possibly TRBD1 (6 bases). CDR1 SGDLS and CDR2 YYNGEE come from the germline V gene. The germline V and J ends were trimmed by 4 bases and 1 base, with 16 bases remaining between them. The length of the CDR3 is 16 residues. The CDR3 sequence is CASSWDTRTRTDTQYF. CDR3 DNA: TGTGCCAGCAGCTGGGACACCCGGACACGCACAGATACGCAGTATTTT.

This clonotype was observed a single time. Relative to the germline gene, one junction end is altered; a read error may explain this. The chain links TRBV6-5 to TRBJ2-7; 11 bases are a match to TRBD2. The CDR3 spans 15 residues. The germline CDR1 and CDR2 sequences are MNHEY and SVGAGI. CDR3 sequence reads: CASSSLLAGDYERYF. In DNA, the CDR3 is TGTGCCAGCAGTTCCTTACTAGCGGGAGATTACGAGCGGTACTTC.

This clonotype was observed a handful of times. This sequence joins TRBV6-1 and TRBJ2-7; D perhaps matches TRBD1 (6 bases). Germline V gene data show CDR1 as MNHNS and CDR2 as SASEGT. The CDR3 is 15 amino acids. V lost 6 bases to trimming and J lost 6 bases, with 21 bases between them. The CDR3 nucleotides are TGTGCCAGCAGCAGAAGACGCGCAACAGGGTTCGAGCAGTACTTC. It codes for CASSRRRATGFEQYF.

This clonotype has a count of ten or more. The J gene is TRBJ2-2, the V gene TRBV12-3 or TRBV12-4, with TRBD1 as a possible D gene (6 bases). V lost 8 bases and J lost 5, with 15 bases in between. The CDR3 contains 14 residues. CDR3 coding DNA: TGTGCCAGCTCCTCACAGGGAATTACCGGGGAGCTGTTTTTT. Its translation: CASSSQGITGELFF.

This clonotype has ten or more counts. The rearrangement uses TRBV24-1 and TRBJ2-1; TRBD1 might be the D (5 bases). Germline V lookup: CDR1 KGHDR, CDR2 SFDVKD. Trimming removed 5 bases at V and 4 bases at J, with 11 bases between. The CDR3 spans 14 residues. Here the CDR3 reads CATSVAGPYNEQFF. The CDR3 DNA is TGTGCCACCAGTGTAGCAGGGCCTTACAATGAGCAGTTCTTC.

This clonotype was counted only a few times. The chain joins TRBV25-1 to TRBJ2-2; D perhaps matches TRBD1 (5 bases). The ends were cut back, 0 bases at V and 1 base at J, with 9 bases in the middle. This CDR3 spans 16 amino acids. In germline, CDR1 is MGHDK, CDR2 SYGVNS. The CDR3 loop reads CASSEYPGMNTGELFF. CDR3 sequence (DNA): TGTGCCAGCAGTGAATATCCAGGGATGAACACCGGGGAGCTGTTTTTT. Based on the CDR3 plus reference TRBV25-1 and TRBJ2-2, the full variable domain is EADIYQTPRYLVIGTGKKITLECSQTMGHDKMYWYQQDPGMELHLIHYSYGVNSTEKGDLSSESTVSRIRTEHFPLTLESARPSHTSQYLCASSEYPGMNTGELFFGEGSRLTVL.

This clonotype was observed a few times. The genes are TRBV27 and TRBJ1-2; 9 nucleotides match TRBD1. The V gene's germline CDR1 is MNHEY and CDR2 SMNVEV (reference sequence). The junction had 10 bases not matched to a gene; V was cut back by 6 bases and J by 8 bases. The CDR3 has 14 amino acids. For the CDR3, the DNA is TGTGCCAGCAGGGCCTGGACAGGGGCACACGGCTACACCTTC. Its translation: CASRAWTGAHGYTF.

This chain connects TRBV5-1 to TRBJ2-5; D remains unclear. The V end was cut by 0 bases, the J end by 4 bases, with 7 bases between. This CDR3 comprises 13 residues. Germline CDR1 is SGHRS and CDR2 is YFSETQ. CDR3 sequence reads: CASSLVMGETQYF. The CDR3 DNA sequence: TGCGCCAGCAGCTTGGTGATGGGAGAGACCCAGTACTTC.

The chain links TRBV12-5 to TRBJ2-1; 12 bases fit TRBD1. Per the germline V gene, CDR1 is LGHNT and CDR2 is FRNRAP. V lost 6 bases, J lost 8 bases, and 8 bases stayed unmatched. CDR3 length: 15 amino acids. The CDR3 loop is CASGPGTGGWDEQFF. The CDR3 DNA follows: TGTGCTAGTGGCCCGGGGACAGGGGGCTGGGATGAGCAGTTCTTC.

This clonotype showed up just a few times. V usage is TRBV11-3 and J usage is TRBJ1-4; TRBD1 matches 10 bases. J lost 7 bases, V lost 6 bases, and 2 bases had no gene match. The CDR3 runs to 13 residues. Germline CDR1 SGHNT, CDR2 YENEEA. This CDR3 is CASRTGGVEKLFF. CDR3 nucleotide sequence: TGTGCCAGCAGGACAGGGGGCGTTGAAAAACTGTTTTTT.

The sample holds a few counts of this clonotype. The chain has TRBV3-1 and TRBJ1-1, with D tentatively TRBD1 (6 bases). From germline, CDR1 is LGHDT and CDR2 YNNKEL (reference sequence). V gave up 7 bases and J gave up 6 bases, with 18 bases separating them. The CDR3 has 14 residues. The CDR3 DNA follows: TGTGCCAGCAACTTCCGGGGGGCGCGCTCTGAAGCTTTCTTT. This sequence encodes CASNFRGARSEAFF.

This clonotype has a count of ten or more. The V gene is TRBV2, the J gene TRBJ2-7, with 7 bases identical to TRBD1. The CDR3 totals 14 residues. After removal of 2 bases from V and 2 bases from J, the junction contained 3 bases not matched to a gene. Germline V lookup: CDR1 SNHLY, CDR2 FYNNEI. CDR3 nucleotide sequence: TGTGCCAGCAGTGAACGGACAGGCGCCTACGAGCAGTACTTC. It codes for CASSERTGAYEQYF.

The chain carries TRBV7-2 and TRBJ2-3; 7 bases fit TRBD1. J lost 4 bases, V lost 1 base, and 5 bases had no gene match. From germline, CDR1 is SGHTA and CDR2 FQGNSA. The CDR3 spans 15 residues. The CDR3 nucleotides read TGTGCCAGCAGCTTAGGAGGGGGCACGCCAGATACGCAGTATTTT. This translates into CASSLGGGTPDTQYF.

This clonotype was counted a few times. The chain recombines TRBV10-3 with TRBJ2-7, with a weak D call TRBD1 (6 bases). Looked up from germline, CDR1 is ENHRY and CDR2 is SYGVKD. CDR3 length: 13 amino acids. V lost 3 bases to trimming and J lost 6 bases, with 12 bases between them. The CDR3 DNA sequence: TGTGCCATCAGTGACAGGGGTCATGGCGAGCAGTACTTC. It encodes CAISDRGHGEQYF.